This record looks at one T cell receptor (beta chain) sequence and its context. No cognate antigen has been identified for it. Base quality data are lacking; no much larger clone is found one base away. This sample is drawn from a study of blood T cell repertoires in COVID-19 (dated by TCRdb to about 2020). About the study as a whole: Collaborator samples came from the United States, Italy and Spain and covered acute and convalescent phases of COVID-19. The material from the prospective study consisted of cDNA or gDNA derived from T cells, B-cell-depleted T cells, or PBMCs. Subjects who had been exposed to COVID-19, were actively infected with it, or had recovered from it provided the deeply sampled blood TCRbeta repertoires that made up the dataset. The repertoires were released in a freely available public database intended as a resource for research on the immune response to SARS-CoV-2. The samples were drawn from the first 160 participants of the ongoing ImmuneRACE study and from some 1,300 subjects provided by 6 global collaborators. A de-identified subject ID, COVID-19 status, age in years and sex were almost always included in the sample metadata. Where available, HLA class I and class II types were obtained from metadata supplied by the sample provider rather than from assay-based typing.

The immunoSEQ Assay, a bias-controlled multiplex PCR, was used to amplify TCRbeta CDR3 regions from genomic DNA. On the study's bioinformatics: The number of nucleated cells in each sample was estimated by amplification of reference gene primers within the assay. To quantify the absolute abundance of each unique TCRbeta CDR3 rearrangement, sequence reads were collapsed and filtered. Productive Simpson clonality was computed per sample as the square root of Simpson's diversity index over productive rearrangements. TCRdb stores this immuneACCESS table with in-frame sequences only. Part of the clones is absent; in the studies checked, under half of the shortfall reflects unresolved V genes, and no reason is known for the rest. V, J and clone size derive from that table, while D and trimming were established from the DNA sequence. This sample holds 120,000 to 150,000 clones; around 84% were observed only once. Jointly, the top ten make up about 39% of the sample.

Collaborating institutions collected whole blood in K2EDTA tubes following their own protocols. For TCRbeta analysis, collaborators shipped samples in one of three forms: frozen whole blood, isolated PBMCs, or DNA extracted from either of those sample types. Study-wide findings and limitations: The quantity of clinical and demographic metadata differed by source and by participant and was supplied without curation.

The source is a human donor in a cohort sampled during active COVID-19. The sequenced sample was peripheral blood.

The DNA is as follows: TGTGCCTCCCGGACAGGTTTGGGTGAAGCTTTCTTT. The encoded protein is CASRTGLGEAFF. The chain is encoded by TRBV10-3 joined to TRBJ1-1, and TRBD1 aligns with 7 junction nucleotides. V has 11 bases trimmed and J has 7 bases trimmed; junction bases matching no gene number 10. The CDR3 sequence holds 12 residues, the cysteine and phenylalanine included. Solely the CDR3 DNA is kept, with 36 bases framed from the first base. CDR1 and CDR2, looked up from the germline V gene, are ENHRY and SYGVKD.